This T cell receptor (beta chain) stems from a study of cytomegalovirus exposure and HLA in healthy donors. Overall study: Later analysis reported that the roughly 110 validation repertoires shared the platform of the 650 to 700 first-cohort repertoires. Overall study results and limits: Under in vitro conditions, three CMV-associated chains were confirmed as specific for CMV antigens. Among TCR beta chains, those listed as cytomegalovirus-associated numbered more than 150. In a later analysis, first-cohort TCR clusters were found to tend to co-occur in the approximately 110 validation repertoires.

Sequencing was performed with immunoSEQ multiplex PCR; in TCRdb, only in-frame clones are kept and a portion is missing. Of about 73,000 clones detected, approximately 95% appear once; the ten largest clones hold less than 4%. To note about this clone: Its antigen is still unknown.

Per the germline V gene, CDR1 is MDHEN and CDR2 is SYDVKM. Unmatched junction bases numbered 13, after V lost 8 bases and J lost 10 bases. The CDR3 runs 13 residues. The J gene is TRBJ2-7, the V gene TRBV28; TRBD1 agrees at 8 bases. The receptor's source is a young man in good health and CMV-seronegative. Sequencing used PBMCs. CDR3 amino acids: CASRHELRGHQYF. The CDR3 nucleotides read TGTGCCAGCCGACACGAACTCAGGGGGCATCAGTACTTC.